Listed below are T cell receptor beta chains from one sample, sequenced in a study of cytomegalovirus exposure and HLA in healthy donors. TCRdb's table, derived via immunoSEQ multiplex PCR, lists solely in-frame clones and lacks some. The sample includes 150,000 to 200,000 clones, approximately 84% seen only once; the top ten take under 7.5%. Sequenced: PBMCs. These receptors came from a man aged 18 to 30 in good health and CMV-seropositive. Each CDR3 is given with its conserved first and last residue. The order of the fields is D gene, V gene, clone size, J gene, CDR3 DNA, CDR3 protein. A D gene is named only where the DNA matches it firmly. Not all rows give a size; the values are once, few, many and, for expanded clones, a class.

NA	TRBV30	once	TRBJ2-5	TGTGCCTGGTCTCTGGGGCAGGAGACCCAGTACTTC	CAWSLGQETQYF
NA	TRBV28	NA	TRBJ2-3	TGTGCCACCCAAACCACAGTTAGCACAGATACGCAGTATTTT	CATQTTVSTDTQYF
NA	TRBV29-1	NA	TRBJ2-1	TGCAGCGTTGAAGGTAGCGGAGGATACAATGAGCAGTTCTTC	CSVEGSGGYNEQFF
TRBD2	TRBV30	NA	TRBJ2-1	TGTGCCTGGAGTGCCGGGGGGTATGAGCAGTTCTTC	CAWSAGGYEQFF
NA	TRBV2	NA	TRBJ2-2	TGTGCCAGCATCGAGGCTGCCGGGGAGCTGTTTTTT	CASIEAAGELFF
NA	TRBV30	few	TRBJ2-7	TGTGCCTTCCAACTACAGGGCTACGAGCAGTACTTC	CAFQLQGYEQYF
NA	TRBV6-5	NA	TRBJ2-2	TGTGCCGCACACTCGGGCACCGGGGAGCTGTTTTTT	CAAHSGTGELFF
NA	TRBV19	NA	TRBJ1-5	TGTGCCAGTAGTGCCAGCGGGGAACCCAATCAGCCCCAGCATTTT	CASSASGEPNQPQHF
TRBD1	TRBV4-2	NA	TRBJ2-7	TGTGCCAGCAGCCAAGAGACAGGGGGGGCCTACGAGCAGTACTTC	CASSQETGGAYEQYF
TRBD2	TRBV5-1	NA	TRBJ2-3	TGCGCCAGCAGCTTGAGCCTAGCGGACACAGATACGCAGTATTTT	CASSLSLADTDTQYF
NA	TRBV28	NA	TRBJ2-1	TGTGCCAGCAGTTCGGTACACAATGAGCAGTTCTTC	CASSSVHNEQFF
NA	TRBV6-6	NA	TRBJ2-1	TGTGCCAGCAGTGGGCCCGTCAACAATGAGCAGTTCTTC	CASSGPVNNEQFF
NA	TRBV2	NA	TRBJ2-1	TGTGCCAGCAATTGGCGGGCCGGTTCCACTCCCCACAATGAGCAGTTCTTC	CASNWRAGSTPHNEQFF
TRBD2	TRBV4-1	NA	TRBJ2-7	TGCGCCAGCAGCCAAGAAGTGCCCGGGGCGGGAGGAATATACGAGCAGTACTTC	CASSQEVPGAGGIYEQYF
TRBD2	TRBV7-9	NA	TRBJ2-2	TGTGCCAGCAGCCCAGGGACTAGCGGGAGTGAAACCGGGGAGCTGTTTTTT	CASSPGTSGSETGELFF
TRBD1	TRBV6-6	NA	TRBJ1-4	TGTGCCAGCAGTTTAACAGGGGGAGGTAATGAAAAACTGTTTTTT	CASSLTGGGNEKLFF
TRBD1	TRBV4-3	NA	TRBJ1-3	TGCGCCAGCAGCCAAGCCGGGACAGGGATCTCTGGAAACACCATATATTTT	CASSQAGTGISGNTIYF
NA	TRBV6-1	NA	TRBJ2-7	TGTGCCAGCAGTGGCGGGCCGAGCTCCTACGAGCAGTACTTC	CASSGGPSSYEQYF
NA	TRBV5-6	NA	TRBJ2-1	TGTGCCAGCAGCTTCGGGGACTCCAACAATGAGCAGTTCTTC	CASSFGDSNNEQFF
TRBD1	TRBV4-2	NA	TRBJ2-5	TGTGCCAGCAGCCAACTTAGGGACAGGGAGAGGGAGACCCAGTACTTC	CASSQLRDRERETQYF
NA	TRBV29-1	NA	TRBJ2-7	TGCAGCGTTGATGGCGGTGGCCCCTCCGAGCAGTACTTC	CSVDGGGPSEQYF
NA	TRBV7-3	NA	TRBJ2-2	TGTGCCAGCAGCCTATCGACAGCTAACACCGGGGAGCTGTTTTTT	CASSLSTANTGELFF
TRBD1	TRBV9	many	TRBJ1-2	TGTGCCAGCAGCGTAGGGACAGGGTTATACTATGGCTACACCTTC	CASSVGTGLYYGYTF
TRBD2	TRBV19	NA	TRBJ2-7	TGTGCCAGTAGTACGAGCGGGAGGGCTCCCTACGAGCAGTACTTC	CASSTSGRAPYEQYF
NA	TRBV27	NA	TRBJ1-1	TGTGCCAGCAGTCCGCGACAACACCCCGGGATCGTCACTGAAGCTTTCTTT	CASSPRQHPGIVTEAFF
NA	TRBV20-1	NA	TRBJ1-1	TGCAGTGCAGCCGTCGACACTCAAGCTTTCTTT	CSAAVDTQAFF
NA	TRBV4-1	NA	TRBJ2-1	TGCGCCAGCAGCCACCCTGGGGGAGGAGGCAATGAGCAGTTCTTC	CASSHPGGGGNEQFF
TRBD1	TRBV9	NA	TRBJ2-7	TGTGCCAGCAGCGTAGGGGACAGGGGCTCCTACGAGCAGTACTTC	CASSVGDRGSYEQYF